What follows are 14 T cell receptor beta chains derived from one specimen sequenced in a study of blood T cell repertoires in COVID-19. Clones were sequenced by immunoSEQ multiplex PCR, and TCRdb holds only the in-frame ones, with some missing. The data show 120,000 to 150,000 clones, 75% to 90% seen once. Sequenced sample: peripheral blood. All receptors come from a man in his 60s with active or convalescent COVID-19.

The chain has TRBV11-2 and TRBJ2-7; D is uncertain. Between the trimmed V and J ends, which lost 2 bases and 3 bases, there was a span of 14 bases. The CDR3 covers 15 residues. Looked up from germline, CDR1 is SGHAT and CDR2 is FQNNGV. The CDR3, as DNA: TGTGCCAGCAGCTTAAACGAGGCTATGAACTACGAGCAGTACTTC. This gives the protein CASSLNEAMNYEQYF.

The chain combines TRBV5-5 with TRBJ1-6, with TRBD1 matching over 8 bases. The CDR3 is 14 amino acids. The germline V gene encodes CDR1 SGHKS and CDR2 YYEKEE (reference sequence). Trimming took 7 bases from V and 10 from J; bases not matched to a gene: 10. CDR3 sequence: CASGWVAGGSPLHF. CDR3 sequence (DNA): TGTGCCAGCGGCTGGGTGGCAGGGGGCTCACCCCTCCACTTT.

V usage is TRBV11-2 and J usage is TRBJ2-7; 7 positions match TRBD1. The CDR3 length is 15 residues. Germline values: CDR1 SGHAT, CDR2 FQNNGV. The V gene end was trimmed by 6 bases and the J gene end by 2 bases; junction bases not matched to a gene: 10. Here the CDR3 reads CASSYGAGTAYEQYF. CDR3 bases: TGTGCCAGCAGTTACGGAGCCGGGACAGCCTACGAGCAGTACTTC.

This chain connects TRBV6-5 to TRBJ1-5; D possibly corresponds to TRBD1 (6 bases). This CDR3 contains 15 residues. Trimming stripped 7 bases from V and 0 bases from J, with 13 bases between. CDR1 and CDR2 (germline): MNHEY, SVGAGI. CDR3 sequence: CASTRTVNSNQPQHF. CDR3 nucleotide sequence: TGTGCCAGCACACGGACAGTAAATAGCAATCAGCCCCAGCATTTT.

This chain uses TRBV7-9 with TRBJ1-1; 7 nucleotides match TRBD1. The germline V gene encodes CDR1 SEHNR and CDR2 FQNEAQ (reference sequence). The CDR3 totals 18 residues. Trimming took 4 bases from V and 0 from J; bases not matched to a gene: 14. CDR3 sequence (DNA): TGTGCCAGCAGCTCTTTGCTCCTTATACAGGGGATGAACACTGAAGCTTTCTTT. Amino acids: CASSSLLLIQGMNTEAFF.

CDR3 DNA sequence: TGTGCCTGGGACAGGGGGCGTAATCAGCCCCAGCATTTT. Its translation: CAWDRGRNQPQHF. The gene calls are TRBV30 and TRBJ1-5, with 10 bases matching TRBD1. This CDR3 contains 13 residues. In germline, CDR1 is GTSNPN, CDR2 SVGIG (reference sequence). V trimming: 5 bases; J trimming: 4 bases; junction bases outside the gene matches: 2. Using reference TRBV30 and TRBJ1-5 for the parts outside the CDR3, the full variable domain is SQTIHQWPATLVQPVGSPLSLECTVEGTSNPNLYWYRQAAGRGLQLLFYSVGIGQISSEVPQNLSASRPQDRQFILSSKKLLLSDSGFYLCAWDRGRNQPQHFGDGTRLSIL.

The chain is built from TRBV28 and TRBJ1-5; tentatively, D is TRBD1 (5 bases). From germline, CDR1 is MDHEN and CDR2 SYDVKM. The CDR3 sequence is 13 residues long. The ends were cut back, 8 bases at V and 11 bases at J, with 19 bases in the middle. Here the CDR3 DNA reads TGTGCCAGCGGAGACAGAGCTTCTTGGTCCCAGCATTTT. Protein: CASGDRASWSQHF.

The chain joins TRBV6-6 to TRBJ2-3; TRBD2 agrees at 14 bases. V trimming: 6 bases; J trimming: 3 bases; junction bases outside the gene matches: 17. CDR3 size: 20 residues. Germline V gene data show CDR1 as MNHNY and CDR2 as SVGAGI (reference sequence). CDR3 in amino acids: CASSLKVGTSGSGGTDTQYF. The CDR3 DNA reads TGTGCCAGCAGCCTAAAAGTGGGGACTAGCGGGAGCGGGGGAACAGATACGCAGTATTTT.

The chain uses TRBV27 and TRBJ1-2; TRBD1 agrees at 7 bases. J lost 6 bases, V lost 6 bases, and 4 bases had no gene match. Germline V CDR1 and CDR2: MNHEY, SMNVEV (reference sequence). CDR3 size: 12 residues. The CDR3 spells CASRDRIDGYTF. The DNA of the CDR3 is TGTGCCAGCAGGGACAGGATCGATGGCTACACCTTC.

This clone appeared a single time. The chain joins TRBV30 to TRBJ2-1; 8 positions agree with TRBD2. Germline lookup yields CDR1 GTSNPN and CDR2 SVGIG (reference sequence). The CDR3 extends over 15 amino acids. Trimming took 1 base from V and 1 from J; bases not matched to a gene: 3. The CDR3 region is CAWSEASGSYNEQFF. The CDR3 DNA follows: TGTGCCTGGAGTGAGGCTAGCGGGTCCTACAATGAGCAGTTCTTC. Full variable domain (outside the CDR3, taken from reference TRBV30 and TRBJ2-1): SQTIHQWPATLVQPVGSPLSLECTVEGTSNPNLYWYRQAAGRGLQLLFYSVGIGQISSEVPQNLSASRPQDRQFILSSKKLLLSDSGFYLCAWSEASGSYNEQFFGPGTRLTVL.

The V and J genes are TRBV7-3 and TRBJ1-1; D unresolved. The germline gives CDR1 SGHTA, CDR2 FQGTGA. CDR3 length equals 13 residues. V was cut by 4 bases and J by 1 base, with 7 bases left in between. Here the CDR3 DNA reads TGTGCCAGCAGCTCCAGTAAGAACACTGAAGCTTTCTTT. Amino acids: CASSSSKNTEAFF.

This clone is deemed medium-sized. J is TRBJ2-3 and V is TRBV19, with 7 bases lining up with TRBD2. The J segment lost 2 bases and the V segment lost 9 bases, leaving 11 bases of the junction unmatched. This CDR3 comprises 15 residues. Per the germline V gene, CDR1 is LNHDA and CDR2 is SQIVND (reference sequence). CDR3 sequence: CASRPGLAATDTQYF. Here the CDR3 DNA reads TGTGCCAGCCGCCCAGGGCTAGCGGCCACAGATACGCAGTATTTT.

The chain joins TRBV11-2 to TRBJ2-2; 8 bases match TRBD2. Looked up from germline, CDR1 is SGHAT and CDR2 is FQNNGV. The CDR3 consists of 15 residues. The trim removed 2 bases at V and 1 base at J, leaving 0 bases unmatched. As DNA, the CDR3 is TGTGCCAGCAGCTTAACTAGCGGGAACACCGGGGAGCTGTTTTTT. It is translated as CASSLTSGNTGELFF.

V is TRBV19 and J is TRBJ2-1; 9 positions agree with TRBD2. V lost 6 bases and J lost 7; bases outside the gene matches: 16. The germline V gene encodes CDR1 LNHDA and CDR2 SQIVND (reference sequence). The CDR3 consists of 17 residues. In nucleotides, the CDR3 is TGTGCCAGTAGCATTAATCCCTTAGCGGGAGACCCTAATGAGCAGTTCTTC. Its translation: CASSINPLAGDPNEQFF.